This T cell receptor (beta chain) was captured in a study of T cell repertoires in ileal Crohn's disease. About the research overall: Operated complications were stricturing disease (about 60%) and penetrating disease (about 40%). Study findings and constraints: All patients with clonality above 26.8% had endoscopic recurrence.

The CDR3 totals 15 residues. Deletions cut 3 bases from V and 0 bases from J, with 9 bases between. From germline, CDR1 is SGHVS and CDR2 FQNEAQ. Each sample's TCRB immunosequencing used around 510 nanograms of biopsy DNA. This table comes from immunoSEQ multiplex PCR, and its TCRdb copy is limited to in-frame clones, with some not included. The table lists some 4,200 clones, more than 60% of them singletons, with less than 25% in the top ten. Concerning this clone: The antigen is unknown.

The source material was ileal tissue. This TCR derives from an adult with Crohn's disease. The chain employs TRBV7-8 and TRBJ1-3; D ambiguous. CDR3 nucleotides: TGTGCCAGCAGCTTGGACGGGAACTCTGGAAACACCATATATTTT. Protein product: CASSLDGNSGNTIYF.